Listed below are T cell receptor beta chains from one sample, sequenced in a study of shared clonotypes between healthy human individuals. The protocol was immunoSEQ multiplex PCR, while the TCRdb copy is restricted to in-frame clones and leaves out a portion. The table lists 950,000 to 1,300,000 clones, approximately 68% of them singletons. Sample: memory CD4+ T cells sorted from blood. The receptors originated from a man younger than 35 in good health. CDR3s include the opening cysteine and the closing phenylalanine or tryptophan. The order of the fields is CDR3 DNA, CDR3 protein, D gene, V gene, clone size, J gene. A D gene is named only where the DNA matches it firmly. Part of the rows lack a size; the others show once, few, many or a class for expanded clones.

TGCGCCAGCAGCCAAGCCCATTTTTTGGCCGGGACTAGAGCCTACGAGCAGTACTTC,CASSQAHFLAGTRAYEQYF,TRBD2,TRBV4-3,.,TRBJ2-7
TGTGCCAGCAGCGTAGAAGTTCGGCGGGAGGCAGGGACCCAGTACTTC,CASSVEVRREAGTQYF,TRBD2,TRBV9,.,TRBJ2-5
TGTGCCAGCTATACGACAGGTTATAGCTCCTACGAGCAGTACTTC,CASYTTGYSSYEQYF,.,TRBV6-1,.,TRBJ2-7
TGCGCCAGCAGCTTGGATCTTGGTGTCTCTGGAAACACCATATATTTT,CASSLDLGVSGNTIYF,.,TRBV5-1,.,TRBJ1-3
TGTGCCAGCAGCCTGAGAATCCAGCGGGGTATCCAAGAGACCCAGTACTTC,CASSLRIQRGIQETQYF,TRBD2,TRBV14,.,TRBJ2-5
TGTGCCAGCTCACCGAATTTTGGGGGAGACACCGGGGAGCTGTTTTTT,CASSPNFGGDTGELFF,.,TRBV18,.,TRBJ2-2
TGCGCCAGCAGCTTGGTCGAGGGACTAGCGGGAGTAAAGAACACCGGGGAGCTGTTTTTT,CASSLVEGLAGVKNTGELFF,TRBD2,TRBV5-1,.,TRBJ2-2
TGCAGGCATGGCGGCTACACCTTC,CRHGGYTF,.,TRBV20-1,.,TRBJ1-2
TGTGCCAGTAGTATATCAGGGGTCGGGACTGAAGCTTTCTTT,CASSISGVGTEAFF,.,TRBV19,.,TRBJ1-1
TGTGCCAGCAGCTATTCCCCGGGACGGCCGAACACTGAAGCTTTCTTT,CASSYSPGRPNTEAFF,.,TRBV5-6,.,TRBJ1-1
TGTGCCAGTAGTATAGGTGGCGGAACGAGCTCCTATAATTCACCCCTCCACTTT,CASSIGGGTSSYNSPLHF,.,TRBV19,.,TRBJ1-6
TGTGCCAGCAACAAAGGGGGGCACACCGGGGAGCTGTTTTTT,CASNKGGHTGELFF,.,TRBV6-1,.,TRBJ2-2
TGTGCCTGGAGTGCCCCCGGGACTTCTGGGGCTTTCTTT,CAWSAPGTSGAFF,.,TRBV30,.,TRBJ1-1
TGTGCCAGCAGCTTGAAGGGTTTAGGTACGCAGTATTTT,CASSLKGLGTQYF,.,TRBV11-2,once,TRBJ2-3
TGTGCCAGCTTGACAGGGCTCTCTGCCGGGGAGCTGTTTTTT,CASLTGLSAGELFF,TRBD1,TRBV2,.,TRBJ2-2
TGTGCCAGCAGTGAAGGGGACACCTCCGCGCAAGCTTTCTTT,CASSEGDTSAQAFF,.,TRBV6-1,.,TRBJ1-1
TGTGCCAGCAGCAGGCTAGCGGGAGGAGAGACCCAGTACTTC,CASSRLAGGETQYF,TRBD2,TRBV7-2,.,TRBJ2-5